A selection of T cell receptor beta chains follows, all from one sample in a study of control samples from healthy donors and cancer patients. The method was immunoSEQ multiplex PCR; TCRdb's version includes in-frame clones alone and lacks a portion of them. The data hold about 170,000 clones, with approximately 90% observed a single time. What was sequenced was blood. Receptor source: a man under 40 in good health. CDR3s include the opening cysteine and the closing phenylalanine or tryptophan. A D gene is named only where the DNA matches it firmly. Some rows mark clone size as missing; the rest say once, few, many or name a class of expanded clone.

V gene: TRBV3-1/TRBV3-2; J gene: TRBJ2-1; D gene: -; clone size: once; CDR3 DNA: TGTGCCAGCAGCCAAGGGCCAACCGGGCCTCAGCAGTTCTTC; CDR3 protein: CASSQGPTGPQQFF
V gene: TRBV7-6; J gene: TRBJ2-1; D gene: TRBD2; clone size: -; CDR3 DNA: TGTGCCAGCAGCTTATACAACGGGGGGGGCAATGAGCAGTTCTTC; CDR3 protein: CASSLYNGGGNEQFF
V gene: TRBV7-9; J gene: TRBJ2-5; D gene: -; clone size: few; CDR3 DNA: TGTGCCAGCAGAGGAGGCCAAGAGACCCAGTACTTC; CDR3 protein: CASRGGQETQYF
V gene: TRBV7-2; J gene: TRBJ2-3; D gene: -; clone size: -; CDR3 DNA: TGTGCCAGCAGCTTAGTTGCCAGGGGTGCGAGCACAGATACGCAGTATTTT; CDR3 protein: CASSLVARGASTDTQYF
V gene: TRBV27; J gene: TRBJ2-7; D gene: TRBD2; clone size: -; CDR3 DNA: TGTGCCAGCAGCGGGGGGGCTAAGCAGTACTTC; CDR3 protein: CASSGGAKQYF
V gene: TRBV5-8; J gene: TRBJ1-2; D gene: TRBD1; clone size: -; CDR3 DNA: TGTGCCAGTAAGAAGGAGGGACAGGGGGCGCTTGGTGCTGGCTACACCTTC; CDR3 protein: CASKKEGQGALGAGYTF
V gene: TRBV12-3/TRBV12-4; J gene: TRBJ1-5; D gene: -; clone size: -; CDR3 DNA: TGTGCCAGCAGTTATAAGGATCAGCCCCAGCATTTT; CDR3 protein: CASSYKDQPQHF
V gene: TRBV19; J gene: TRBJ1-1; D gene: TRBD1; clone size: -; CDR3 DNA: TGTGCCAGTAGTATCTGGGACAGAAACACTGAAGCTTTCTTT; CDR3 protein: CASSIWDRNTEAFF
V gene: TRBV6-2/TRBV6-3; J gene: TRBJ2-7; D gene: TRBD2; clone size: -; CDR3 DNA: TGTGCCAGCGGCCCAGCGGGAGGGTCTATGAAGCAGTACTTC; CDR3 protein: CASGPAGGSMKQYF
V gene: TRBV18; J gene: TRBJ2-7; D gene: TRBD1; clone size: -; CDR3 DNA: TGTGCCAGCTCACCCATCGACAGGGTGAGCGAGCAGTACTTC; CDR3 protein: CASSPIDRVSEQYF
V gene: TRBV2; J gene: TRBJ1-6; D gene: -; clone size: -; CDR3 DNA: TGTGCCAGCAGTGAAAGGCCCCTAGGGGTATCACCCCTCCACTTT; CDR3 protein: CASSERPLGVSPLHF
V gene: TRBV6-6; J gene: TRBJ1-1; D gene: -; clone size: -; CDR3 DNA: TGTGCCAGCAAGGTGAACACTGAAGCTTTCTTT; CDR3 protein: CASKVNTEAFF
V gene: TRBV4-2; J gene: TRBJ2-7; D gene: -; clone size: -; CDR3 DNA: TGTGCCAGCAGCCAGGGGGCGGGGACCTCACCTTCTTACGAGCAGTACTTC; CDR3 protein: CASSQGAGTSPSYEQYF
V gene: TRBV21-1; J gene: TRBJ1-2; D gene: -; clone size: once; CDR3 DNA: TGTGCCAGCCTACATTCAGTTGGTGGCTACACCTTT; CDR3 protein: CASLHSVGGYTF
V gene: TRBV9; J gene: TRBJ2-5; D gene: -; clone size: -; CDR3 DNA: TGTGCCAGCAGCGAACTCGGAGAGGGGGGGCTTGAGACCCAGTACTTC; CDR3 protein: CASSELGEGGLETQYF
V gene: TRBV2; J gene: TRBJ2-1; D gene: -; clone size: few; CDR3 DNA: TGTGCCAGCACCACAGGGTACAATGAGCAGTTCTTC; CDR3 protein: CASTTGYNEQFF
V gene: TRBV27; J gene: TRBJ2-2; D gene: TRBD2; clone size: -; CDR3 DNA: TGTGCCAGCCGATCCCTGCTAGCGGGGGGGCCGAACACCGGGGAGCTGTTTTTT; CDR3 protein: CASRSLLAGGPNTGELFF
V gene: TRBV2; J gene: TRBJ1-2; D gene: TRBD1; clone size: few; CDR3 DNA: TGTGCCAGCAGCGGACAGGCACCCTATGGCTACACCTTC; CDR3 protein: CASSGQAPYGYTF
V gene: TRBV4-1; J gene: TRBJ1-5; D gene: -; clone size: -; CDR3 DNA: TGCGCCAGCAGCCAAGAGACGGGATTGGGGCAGCCCCAGCATTTT; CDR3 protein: CASSQETGLGQPQHF
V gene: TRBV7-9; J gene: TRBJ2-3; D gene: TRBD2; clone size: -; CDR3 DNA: TGTGCCAGCAGCTACCCTTCAGCGGGGGGCACAGATACGCAGTATTTT; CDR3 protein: CASSYPSAGGTDTQYF
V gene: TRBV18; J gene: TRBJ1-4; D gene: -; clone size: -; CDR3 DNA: TGTGCCAGCTCCACTCCAGGCGAAAAACTGTTTTTT; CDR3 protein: CASSTPGEKLFF
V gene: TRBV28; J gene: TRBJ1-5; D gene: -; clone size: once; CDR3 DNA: TGTGCCAGCAGCTTAAGGGGAAACGGCAATCAGCCCCAGCATTTT; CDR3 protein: CASSLRGNGNQPQHF
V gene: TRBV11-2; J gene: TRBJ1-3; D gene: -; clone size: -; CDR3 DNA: TGTGCCAGCAGCTTAGATGCAGGAAACACCATATATTTT; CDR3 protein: CASSLDAGNTIYF
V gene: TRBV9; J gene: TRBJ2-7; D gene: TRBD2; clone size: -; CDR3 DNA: TGTGCCAGCAGCCAACTAGCGGAAACCTACGAGCAGTACTTC; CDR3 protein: CASSQLAETYEQYF
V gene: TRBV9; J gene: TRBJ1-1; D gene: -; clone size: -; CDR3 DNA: TGTGCCAGCAGCGTAGGCCTGGGTGACTTGACGAACACTGAAGCTTTCTTT; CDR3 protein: CASSVGLGDLTNTEAFF
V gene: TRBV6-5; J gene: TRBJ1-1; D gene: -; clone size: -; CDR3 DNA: TGTGCCAGCAGTTACTCGGGCGTTCTGAGGGGAGCTTTCTTT; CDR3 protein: CASSYSGVLRGAFF
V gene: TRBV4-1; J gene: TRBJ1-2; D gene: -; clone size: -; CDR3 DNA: TGCGCCAGCAGCCAAGTCAGGAACCAAGGTATCTATGGCTACACCTTC; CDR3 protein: CASSQVRNQGIYGYTF
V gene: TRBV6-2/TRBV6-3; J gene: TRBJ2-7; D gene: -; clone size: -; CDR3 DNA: TGTGCCAGCAGTTACTCGATTGTATCTCACGAGCAGTACTTC; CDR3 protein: CASSYSIVSHEQYF
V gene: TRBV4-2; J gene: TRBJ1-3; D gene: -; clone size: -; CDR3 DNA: TGTGCCAGCAGCCTGGCTTACGATGTCTCTGGAAACACCATATATTTT; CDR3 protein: CASSLAYDVSGNTIYF
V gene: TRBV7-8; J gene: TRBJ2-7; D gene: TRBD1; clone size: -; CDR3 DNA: TGTGCCAGCAGCCCACCCCTCCGGGACAGGGCTCCCTACGAGCAGTACTTC; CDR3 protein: CASSPPLRDRAPYEQYF
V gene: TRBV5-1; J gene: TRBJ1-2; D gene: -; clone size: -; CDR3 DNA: TGCGCCAGCAGCTTGGTAGGGGAAAACTATGGCTACACCTTC; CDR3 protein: CASSLVGENYGYTF
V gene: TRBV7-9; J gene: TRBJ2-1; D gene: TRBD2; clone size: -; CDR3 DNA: TGTGCCAGCAGCTCAGAGGGGCGGGAGCGTGATGAGCAGTTCTTC; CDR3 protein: CASSSEGRERDEQFF
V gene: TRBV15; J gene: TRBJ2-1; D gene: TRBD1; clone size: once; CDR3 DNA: TGTGCCACCAGCAGAGATGGGGACAGCTCCTACAATGAGCAGTTCTTC; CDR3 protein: CATSRDGDSSYNEQFF
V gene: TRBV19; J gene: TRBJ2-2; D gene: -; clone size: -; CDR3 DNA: TGTGCCAGTAGTATATCTAGCCGGGTCGGGGGAGAAAATCCCACCGGGGAGCTGTTTTTT; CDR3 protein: CASSISSRVGGENPTGELFF